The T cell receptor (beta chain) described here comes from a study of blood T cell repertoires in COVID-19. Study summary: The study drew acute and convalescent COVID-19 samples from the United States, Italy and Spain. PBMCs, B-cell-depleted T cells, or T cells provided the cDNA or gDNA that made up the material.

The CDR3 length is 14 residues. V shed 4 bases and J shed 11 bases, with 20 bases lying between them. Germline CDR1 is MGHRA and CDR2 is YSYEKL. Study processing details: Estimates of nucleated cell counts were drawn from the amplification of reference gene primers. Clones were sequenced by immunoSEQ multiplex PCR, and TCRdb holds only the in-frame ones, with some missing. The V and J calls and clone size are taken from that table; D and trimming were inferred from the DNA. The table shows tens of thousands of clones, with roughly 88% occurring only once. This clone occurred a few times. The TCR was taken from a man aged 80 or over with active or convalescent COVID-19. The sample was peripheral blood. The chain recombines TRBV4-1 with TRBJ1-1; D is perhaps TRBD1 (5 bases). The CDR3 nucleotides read TGCGCCAGCAGCCCCGCCCGGGGGGTTTTCGGGGCTTTCTTT. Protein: CASSPARGVFGAFF.